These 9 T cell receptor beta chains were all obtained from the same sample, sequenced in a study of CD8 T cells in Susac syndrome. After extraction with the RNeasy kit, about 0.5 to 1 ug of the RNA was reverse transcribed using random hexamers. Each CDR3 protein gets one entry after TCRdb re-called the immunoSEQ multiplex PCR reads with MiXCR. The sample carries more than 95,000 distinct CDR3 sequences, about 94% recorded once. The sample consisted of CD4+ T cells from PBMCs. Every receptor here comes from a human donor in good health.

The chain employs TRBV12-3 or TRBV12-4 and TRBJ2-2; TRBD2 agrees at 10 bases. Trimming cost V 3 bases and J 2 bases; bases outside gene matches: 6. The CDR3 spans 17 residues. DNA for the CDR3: TGTGCCAGCAGTTTTCTCGGACTAGCGGATAACACCGGGGAGCTGTTTTTT. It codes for CASSFLGLADNTGELFF.

CDR3 amino acids: CASSVTGTGINEQFF. The CDR3 DNA reads as TGTGCCAGCAGCGTCACCGGGACAGGGATCAATGAGCAGTTCTTC. This chain joins TRBV9 and TRBJ2-1; TRBD1 agrees at 9 bases. J lost 6 bases, V lost 2 bases, and 6 bases had no gene match. The CDR3 is made up of 15 amino acids. CDR1 and CDR2 (germline): SGDLS, YYNGEE.

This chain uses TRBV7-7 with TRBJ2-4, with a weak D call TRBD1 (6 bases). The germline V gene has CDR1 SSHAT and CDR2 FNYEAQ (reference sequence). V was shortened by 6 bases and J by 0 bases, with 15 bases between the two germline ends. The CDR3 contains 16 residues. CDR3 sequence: CASSRGDKLAKNIQYF. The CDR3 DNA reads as TGTGCCAGCAGTAGAGGGGACAAACTAGCCAAAAACATTCAGTACTTC.

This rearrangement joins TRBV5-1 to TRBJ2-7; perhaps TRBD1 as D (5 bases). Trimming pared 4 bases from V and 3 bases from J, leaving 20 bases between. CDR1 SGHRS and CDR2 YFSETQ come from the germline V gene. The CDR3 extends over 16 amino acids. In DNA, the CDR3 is TGCGCCAGCAGCCACGGGTATGAAGGGGTGGGCTACGAGCAGTACTTC. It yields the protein CASSHGYEGVGYEQYF.

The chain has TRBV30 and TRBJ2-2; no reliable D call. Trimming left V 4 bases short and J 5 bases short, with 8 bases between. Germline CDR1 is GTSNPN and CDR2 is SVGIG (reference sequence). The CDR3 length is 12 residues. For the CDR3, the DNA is TGTGCCTGGACAGTCCCAACCGGGGAGCTGTTTTTT. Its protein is CAWTVPTGELFF.

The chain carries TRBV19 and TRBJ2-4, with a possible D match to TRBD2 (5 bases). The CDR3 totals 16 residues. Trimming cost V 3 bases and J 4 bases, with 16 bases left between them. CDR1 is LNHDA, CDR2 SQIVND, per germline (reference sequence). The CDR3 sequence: CASSIHTPEGKNIQYF. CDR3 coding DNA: TGTGCCAGTAGTATCCACACACCCGAGGGAAAAAACATTCAGTACTTC.

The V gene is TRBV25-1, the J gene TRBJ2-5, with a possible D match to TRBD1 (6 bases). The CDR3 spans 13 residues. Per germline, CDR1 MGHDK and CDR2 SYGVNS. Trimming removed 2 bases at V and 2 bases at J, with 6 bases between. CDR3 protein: CASSEQGQETQYF. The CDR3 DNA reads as TGTGCCAGCAGTGAACAGGGGCAAGAGACCCAGTACTTC.

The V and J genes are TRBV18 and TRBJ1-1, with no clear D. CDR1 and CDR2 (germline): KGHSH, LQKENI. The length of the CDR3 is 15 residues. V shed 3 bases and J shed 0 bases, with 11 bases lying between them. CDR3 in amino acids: CASSPLFGLNTEAFF. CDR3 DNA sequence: TGTGCCAGCTCACCCTTATTTGGACTGAACACTGAAGCTTTCTTT.

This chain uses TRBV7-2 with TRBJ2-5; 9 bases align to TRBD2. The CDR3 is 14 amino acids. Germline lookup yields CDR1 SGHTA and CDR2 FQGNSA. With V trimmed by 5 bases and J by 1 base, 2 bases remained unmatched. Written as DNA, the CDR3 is TGTGCCAGCAGCCGGGGACTAGCCCAAGAGACCCAGTACTTC. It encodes CASSRGLAQETQYF.